This TCR beta chain was identified during a study of blood T cell repertoires in COVID-19 (dated by TCRdb to the early 2020s). For the study in its entirety: Samples covering the acute and convalescent phases of COVID-19 were provided by collaborators in the United States, Italy and Spain. The prospective study material was composed of cDNA or gDNA derived from T cells, B-cell-depleted T cells, or PBMCs. Deeply sampled blood TCRbeta repertoires from subjects exposed to, actively infected with, or recovered from COVID-19 were included in the dataset. The repertoires were released in a freely available public database intended as a resource for research on the immune response to SARS-CoV-2. Samples were obtained from the ongoing ImmuneRACE study (first 160 participants) and from some 1,300 subjects provided by 6 global collaborators. Sample metadata almost always included a de-identified subject ID, COVID-19 status, age in years and sex. Where available, HLA class I and class II types were taken from metadata supplied by the sample provider and were not determined by assay-based typing.

At one collaborating source in Seattle, patients were enrolled during active infection and were followed longitudinally through the course of disease. Collaborating institutions collected whole blood in K2EDTA tubes following their own protocols. For TCRbeta analysis, collaborator samples were shipped as frozen whole blood, as isolated PBMCs, or as DNA extracted from either sample type. The CDR3, from cysteine to phenylalanine, totals 17 residues. CDR3 DNA only is kept here, 51 bases in frame from base 1. V was cut back by 0 bases and J by 2 bases, leaving a gap of 14 bases between them. The germline V gene gives CDR1 as MGHRA and CDR2 as YSYEKL. The full study reports these points: Clinical and demographic metadata were provided uncurated, with the amount varying by source and participant.

For this clone: What antigen it recognizes has not been identified. Per-nucleotide qualities are absent, and no much larger clonotype sits a single base away.

TCRbeta CDR3 regions were amplified from genomic DNA using the immunoSEQ Assay, a bias-controlled multiplex PCR. Per the authors' processing: The number of nucleated cells in each sample was estimated by amplification of reference gene primers within the assay. Sequence reads were collapsed and filtered to measure the absolute abundance of every unique TCRbeta CDR3 rearrangement. For each sample, productive Simpson clonality was calculated as the square root of Simpson's diversity index over productive rearrangements. Imported from immuneACCESS, the table was reduced by TCRdb to in-frame sequences with V and J called. These copies leave out some clones; in studies compared against another copy, an unresolved V gene accounts for under half, and the cause of the remainder is not known. V and J calls and clone size are as listed in that table; D and trimming were resolved from the DNA. This sample comprises almost 250,000 clones, around 88% of them detected only once. 5.5% to 6.5% of the sample goes to the ten largest clones.

The sequence is built from TRBV4-1 and TRBJ1-3, with the D gene not confidently named. The sequenced sample consisted of peripheral blood. The sequence came from a woman aged 80 or over with COVID-19, enrolled during active disease. Here is the DNA: TGCGCCAGCAGCCAAGATCCGCCGACCGGGGCTGGAAACACCATATATTTT. This encodes CASSQDPPTGAGNTIYF.